This T cell receptor (beta chain) appears in the sequencing data of a study of cytomegalovirus exposure and HLA in healthy donors (dated by TCRdb to the late 2010s). Concerning the study at large: According to an earlier analysis of 587 of the donors, roughly 180 million T cells yielded 117 million unique TCR beta sequences and around 300 Gb of sequence data. Alongside the repertoire data, information on donor age, sex, ethnicity and CMV serostatus was compiled. Among 300 to 450 genotyped donors of the cohort, an average of roughly 240,000 unique TCR beta nucleotide sequences were sequenced per donor, around 20% of them non-productive. A few DR-DQ haplotypes were treated as single units for association and clustering because of strong linkage in the cohort. Around 320 gigabases of sequencing data and approximately 84 million unique TCR sequences were included in an early release covering around 650 HLA-typed donors. Among the roughly 400 genotyped donors, around 81% belonged to the genetic ancestry cluster associated with self-reported Caucasian donors. In addition to the first cohort of around 670 subjects, a separate validation cohort of around 110 different subjects was used. A later analysis re-analyzed previously published TCR beta repertoires from 660 or so donors and added high-resolution HLA genotyping to study TCR occurrence patterns. Rather than drawing on any new phenotypic data, the later analysis identified candidate immune exposures from TCR beta sequences and the way those sequences occurred across donors. The number of typed donors differed by locus: about 620-640 for A, B, C, DRB1 and DQB1; 500 to 550 for DQA1; approximately 610 for DPA1; and around 490 for DPB1. The study was designed to test whether signatures of past pathogen exposure could be identified by cataloging public T cell receptors. All discovery cohort repertoires had been generated using a single sequencing platform. HLA typing covered class I and class II loci at four-digit resolution. To predict cytomegalovirus infection status, the study brought together high-throughput TCR immunosequencing, statistical association of individual TCRs with disease status, and machine learning. The study used immunosequencing to profile the T cell repertoires of more than 650 subjects and linked those repertoires to cytomegalovirus serostatus. An earlier analysis of some 600 of the donors applied high-throughput TCR beta sequencing to assess whether each TCR beta V gene segment acted as functional or pseudogenic. Genome-wide SNP genotypes for about three fifths of the roughly 670 donors were used in a later genetic analysis, which treated that subset as a discovery cohort.

The germline V gene encodes CDR1 SQVTM and CDR2 ANQGSEA. V gives up 6 bases and J gives up 6 bases, and the segment between their germline ends measures 8 bases. The CDR3 sequence holds 11 residues, the cysteine and phenylalanine included. Only the CDR3 part of the read is kept: 33 bases, read in frame from the first base. The protocol used for the library was the immunoSEQ multiplex PCR assay. A mixture of 60 forward primers for TCR Vbeta segments and 13 reverse primers for TCR Jbeta segments was used in the multiplex PCR. Amplification of the CDR3 region of rearranged TCR beta genes was performed with a multiplex PCR assay on genomic DNA. The Illumina HiSeq System was used to sequence the amplified TCR beta libraries as 87-base-pair reads. The authors' pipeline ran thus. In a later analysis, roughly 80 million unique TCR beta chains were counted across the 650 to 700 repertoires, and about 10 million of these chains were shared by at least two donors. Raw reads were error-corrected and collapsed into unique sequences by a nearest-neighbor algorithm in which closely related sequences were merged to remove PCR and sequencing errors. To assign V, D and J gene segments, CDR3 sequences were aligned to IMGT reference sequences. For a sequence to be retained, a match of at least six nucleotides to both a V gene segment and a J gene segment was required. Rearrangements were called productive when the CDR3 lacked stop codons and stayed in frame with V and J; all others were non-productive. CDR3 was defined according to IMGT convention as the region running from the second conserved V-encoded cysteine to the conserved J-encoded phenylalanine. The earlier analysis of about 500 of the donors excluded sequences that lacked an unambiguous match to a single V gene segment. An earlier analysis of several hundred of the donors called V segments functional above 56.7% productive rearrangements and segregating when the between-donor standard deviation exceeded 5%. To diagnose cytomegalovirus status from the catalog of TCR beta chain sequences, a statistical classification framework was built. In a later analysis, TCR nucleotide sequences were compared against IMGT/GENE-DB human TR gene sequences so that V and J genes could be assigned. Using the TCRdist pipeline, a later analysis assigned CDR3 sequences along with most-parsimonious VDJ recombination scenarios. A later analysis defined each TCR beta chain by its CDR3 amino acid sequence plus V-gene family, and excluded reads lacking a unique V-gene family. In a later analysis, around 600 highly shared, low-generation-probability nucleotide sequences were removed to address suspected cross-contamination and a sequencing artifact. In a later analysis, a clonal expansion index for each public chain was calculated from normalized within-repertoire ranks of inferred template counts. In a later analysis, generation probabilities were computed using a VDJ recombination model fitted to out-of-frame rearrangements, and the results were checked against IGoR. In a later analysis, hypergeometric tests were used to score TCR-TCR, TCR-HLA and TCR-CMV co-occurrence, with a repertoire-size bias correction applied to TCR pairs. A later analysis estimated false discovery rates by permuting HLA or CMV assignments 20 times. A later analysis grouped co-occurring TCRs with DBSCAN, adding TCRdist sequence similarity when clustering within HLA-allele-positive subsets. Repertoires with fewer than 30,000 or more than 120,000 public chains, plus five repertoires with anomalous nucleotide sharing, were excluded from co-occurrence clustering. TCRdb stores this immuneACCESS table with in-frame sequences only. Part of the clones is absent; in the studies checked, under half of the shortfall reflects unresolved V genes, and no reason is known for the rest. For V, J and clone size, that table is used; D and trimming come from the DNA. The sample includes about 160,000 clones, with about 81% observed a single time. The top ten constitute 0.96% of the sample.

The cohort consisted of 670 or so healthy bone marrow donors. At the time of sampling, every cohort member was nominally healthy, though immune exposures that went unrecorded were likely present. The donor tested CMV seropositive and was one of the 289 seropositive cohort members. A peripheral blood sample was collected from each donor, and TCR beta sequencing was performed on peripheral blood mononuclear cells. The Qiagen DNeasy Blood Extraction Kit was used to extract genomic DNA from the blood cell samples. What the work shows at the level of the full study, not this receptor alone: A further reported finding was that TCR beta sequences accurately predicted the HLA-A and HLA-B alleles for most subjects in the first cohort. In a later analysis, the rate of TCR association differed among HLA loci, with DRB1 alleles having the most associated TCRs and HLA-C alleles having the fewest. The only immune exposure information available for the cohort was CMV serostatus. A later analysis reported that several top co-occurrence clusters appeared linked to parvovirus B19, influenza, CMV and Epstein-Barr virus. The 87-base-pair reads could not distinguish some IMGT-functional V segments, including TRBV6-2 and TRBV6-3, so those segments were excluded. Most TCR sequences were observed very rarely across donors, whereas some public TCRs were present in many individuals. According to the authors, the approach could potentially be generalized to other disease states and immunological phenotypes. Compared with the approximately 720-donor mean, donors in an Asian-associated ancestry cluster had fewer N-insertions in productive TCRs, according to a later genetic analysis. According to a later analysis, most CMV-associated TCR beta chains appeared to be HLA-restricted, and the HLA associations seemed to be driven largely by CMV exposure. This cohort had only TCR beta chains sequenced, and the lack of alpha or paired-chain data limited which features could be detected. The earlier analysis of a few hundred of the donors excluded approximately 15 rarely observed V segments, including chromosome 9 orphons, because counts were too low. The study listed around 160 TCR beta chains as associated with cytomegalovirus. The presence/absence analyses assumed that sequencing depth was roughly uniform across donors, and that assumption may not be true. Assigning TCR associations to individual alleles was difficult when HLA alleles, especially DR and DQ, strongly co-occurred. Correlated functional status among segregating V segments might reflect linkage disequilibrium, but an unknown experimental factor could not be ruled out. Because some donors lacked HLA typing at each locus, the association tests relied only on the typed subset. V-gene and J-gene trimming of TCR beta chains was associated with a missense DCLRE1C variant in a later genetic analysis, and the association was replicated in an independent cohort. In a later analysis, 15,000 to 20,000 TCR beta sequences were associated with specific HLA alleles at a false discovery rate of 0.05. The classifier was reported to diagnose cytomegalovirus status with high specificity and sensitivity in both the original cohort and the validation cohort. In vitro tests confirmed that a few of the cytomegalovirus-associated TCR beta chains recognize cytomegalovirus antigens. In an earlier analysis of over 550 of the donors, most TCR beta V segments were observed in productive rearrangements about 87% or about 30% of the time, broadly matching IMGT annotations. A group of highly shared sequence variants was considered likely to be a technical artifact of the sequencing pipeline. In a later analysis, HLA-associated TCR beta chains showed more clonal expansion and lower generation probabilities than non-associated chains that were equally common.

A word on this clone: Its antigen specificity is not known. Base qualities are not at hand, and no much larger clone is one base apart.

The origin of this receptor is a girl aged 2 to 10 in good health and CMV-seropositive. Sequenced: PBMCs. This receptor chain uses TRBV29-1 and TRBJ2-2; the D gene cannot be resolved reliably. The DNA sequence follows: TGCAGCGTCCAAAAATCCGGGGAGCTGTTTTTT. The translation is CSVQKSGELFF.